Presented here are 12 T cell receptor beta chains from one specimen sequenced in a study of T cells in Graves' hyperthyroidism and ophthalmopathy. Authors of the study amplified TCR beta CDR3 regions from RNA transcripts. The primer set for the first-round RT-PCR of the TCR CDR3 was HTBI. One entry per CDR3 protein results from TCRdb running MiXCR on the multiplex PCR reads. The table includes around 250,000 distinct CDR3 sequences, more than 14% detected once. The sequencing input was blood. These receptors came from a woman between 35 and 50 years old with Graves' hyperthyroidism that later progressed to Graves' ophthalmopathy.

This clonotype has a count of ten or more. The rearrangement uses TRBV6-5 and TRBJ2-1; 7 bases agree with TRBD2. The J segment lost 8 bases and the V segment lost 8 bases, leaving 18 bases of the junction unmatched. Per germline, CDR1 MNHEY and CDR2 SVGAGI. The CDR3 covers 16 residues. The CDR3 reads CASGYRPGTTLDEQFF. DNA for the CDR3: TGTGCCAGCGGCTATCGACCTGGGACTACCCTCGATGAGCAGTTCTTC.

Ten or more counts support this clonotype. In DNA, the CDR3 is TGCAGTGCTAGGGGGGACAGGGGGGATGAGACCCAGTACTTC. Translated: CSARGDRGDETQYF. V gene TRBV20-1 combines with J gene TRBJ2-5; 11 bases are a match to TRBD1. After removal of 3 bases from V and 5 bases from J, the junction contained 5 bases not matched to a gene. Germline V gene lookup returns CDR1 DFQATT and CDR2 SNEGSKA (reference sequence). CDR3 length: 14 residues.

Many counts were recorded for this clonotype. The rearrangement uses TRBV29-1 and TRBJ1-1; D gene unclear. The V gene's germline CDR1 is SQVTM and CDR2 ANQGSEA. Trimming left V 3 bases short and J 3 bases short, with 11 bases between. The CDR3 extends over 13 amino acids. The DNA of the CDR3 is TGCAGCGTTGAGGTGACGGGAGACACTGAAGCTTTCTTT. It yields the protein CSVEVTGDTEAFF.

J is TRBJ2-4 and V is TRBV15; D not resolved. The CDR3 covers 15 residues. Germline V gene sequence: CDR1 LNHNV, CDR2 YYDKDF (reference sequence). The germline V and J ends were trimmed by 0 bases and 7 bases, with 13 bases remaining between them. CDR3 protein: CATSRERSGLNIQYF. The CDR3 coding sequence is TGTGCCACCAGCAGAGAGCGGTCAGGTCTTAACATTCAGTACTTC.

In this sample, this clonotype turned up many times. The chain recombines TRBV12-3 or TRBV12-4 with TRBJ2-7; 7 nucleotides line up with TRBD1. Unmatched junction bases numbered 15, after V lost 3 bases and J lost 1 base. This CDR3 is built from 18 residues. CDR3 in DNA: TGTGCCAGCAGTTTTCGGGCGTTAGGGGGCCACAAATCCTACGAGCAGTACTTC. It yields the protein CASSFRALGGHKSYEQYF.

Ten or more counts support this clonotype. The chain recombines TRBV27 with TRBJ1-1; possibly TRBD1 for D (6 bases). Germline-derived CDR1 and CDR2 are MNHEY and SMNVEV (reference sequence). This CDR3 region has 15 residues. Trimming removed 6 bases from V and 3 bases from J, with 17 bases in between. CDR3 protein: CASSRRQAGYTEAFF. The CDR3 DNA is TGTGCCAGCAGCCGAAGACAGGCCGGGTACACTGAAGCTTTCTTT.

This clonotype was counted many times. CDR3 protein: CASSFSGTSGDTQYF. For the CDR3, the DNA is TGTGCCAGCAGCTTCTCCGGGACTAGCGGGGATACGCAGTATTTT. The chain employs TRBV7-3 and TRBJ2-3, with 12 positions matching TRBD2. CDR3 size: 15 residues. The germline V gene has CDR1 SGHTA and CDR2 FQGTGA. Trimming at V came to 3 bases and at J to 6 bases, leaving 4 bases not matched to a gene.

This clonotype was counted ten times or more. V usage is TRBV7-9 and J usage is TRBJ1-1; no clear D. This CDR3 spans 14 amino acids. Germline CDR1 reads SEHNR; CDR2 reads FQNEAQ (reference sequence). V lost 2 bases to trimming and J lost 0 bases, with 7 bases between them. The CDR3 protein is CASSLNPMNTEAFF. CDR3 DNA sequence: TGTGCCAGCAGCTTAAACCCCATGAACACTGAAGCTTTCTTT.

This clonotype was recorded at least ten times. The chain recombines TRBV11-3 with TRBJ2-1, with 7 bases aligning to TRBD1. The CDR3 is 15 residues long. V gave up 5 bases and J gave up 3 bases; unmatched junction bases: 7. Germline V gene sequence: CDR1 SGHNT, CDR2 YENEEA. The CDR3 region is CASSQQGTYYNEQFF. Written as DNA, the CDR3 is TGTGCCAGCAGCCAACAGGGGACCTACTACAATGAGCAGTTCTTC.

This clonotype appeared many times. This chain links TRBV28 with TRBJ2-3, with TRBD1 matching 8 bases. CDR1 and CDR2 from the germline V gene are MDHEN and SYDVKM. The CDR3 has 14 amino acids. V lost 7 bases to trimming and J lost 10 bases; unmatched junction nucleotides: 13. The CDR3 coding sequence is TGTGCCAGCAAGGGACTCCAGCAGGGGGCTGCGCAGTATTTT. Amino acids: CASKGLQQGAAQYF.

This clonotype was seen repeatedly, ten times or more. The chain recombines TRBV27 with TRBJ1-6; D is possibly TRBD1 (5 bases). Germline lookup yields CDR1 MNHEY and CDR2 SMNVEV (reference sequence). V shed 0 bases and J shed 16 bases, with 13 bases lying between them. This CDR3 has 13 residues. The CDR3: CASSLSFGTLLHF. CDR3 DNA sequence: TGTGCCAGCAGTTTATCGTTTGGGACTCTACTCCACTTT.

The chain carries TRBV20-1 and TRBJ2-5, with D unclear. Trimming removed 4 bases from V and 1 base from J, with 7 bases in between. The germline CDR1 and CDR2 sequences are DFQATT and SNEGSKA (reference sequence). This CDR3 contains 12 residues. The CDR3 coding sequence is TGCAGTGCTATTTTAGCCCAAGAGACCCAGTACTTC. This codes for CSAILAQETQYF.